Listed below are T cell receptor beta chains from one sample, sequenced in a study of graft-versus-host responses after intestinal transplantation. Assay used: immunoSEQ multiplex PCR; TCRdb lists only in-frame clones, some missing. The data contain under 20,000 clones, about 89% of them singletons. The sample here was PBMCs, taken approximately 230 days after intestinal transplant. The receptors come from a human patient who received an intestinal transplant, so some T cells may come from the graft donor. Each CDR3 is given without its conserved first and last residue. A D gene is named only where the DNA matches it firmly.

TRBV6-5	TRBD1	11	TRBJ2-7	ASSSTGWYEQY
TRBV19	-	11	TRBJ1-2	ATRQEGVYGYT
TRBV25-1	-	13	TRBJ1-2	ASNHSGQKNYGYT
TRBV19	TRBD1	12	TRBJ2-7	ASSIGGTAYEQY
TRBV18	-	11	TRBJ1-1	ASSAGRDTEAF
TRBV6-6	TRBD1	11	TRBJ2-7	ASSSTGGYEQY
TRBV9	-	16	TRBJ1-3	ASSVSQTGLNSGNTIY
TRBV11-3	-	12	TRBJ1-1	ASSPPEGRSEAF
TRBV4-1	-	14	TRBJ1-3	ASSPNSPFSGNTIY
TRBV7-6	-	14	TRBJ2-2	ASSLVAGRRTGELF
TRBV19	-	14	TRBJ2-3	ASSIAAQGKPDTQY
TRBV27	-	14	TRBJ2-7	ASSSYLSGSTYEQY
TRBV19	-	12	TRBJ2-7	ASSTGNTNYEQY
TRBV4-1	TRBD1	13	TRBJ2-7	ASSLTPGQDYEQY
TRBV6-4	TRBD2	13	TRBJ2-1	ASSGSSGGYNEQF
TRBV18	-	12	TRBJ2-7	ASSPTGMSYEQY
TRBV6-1	TRBD1	13	TRBJ1-4	ASSAQQGGGEKLF
TRBV7-9	-	11	TRBJ2-7	ASSSTGSYEQY